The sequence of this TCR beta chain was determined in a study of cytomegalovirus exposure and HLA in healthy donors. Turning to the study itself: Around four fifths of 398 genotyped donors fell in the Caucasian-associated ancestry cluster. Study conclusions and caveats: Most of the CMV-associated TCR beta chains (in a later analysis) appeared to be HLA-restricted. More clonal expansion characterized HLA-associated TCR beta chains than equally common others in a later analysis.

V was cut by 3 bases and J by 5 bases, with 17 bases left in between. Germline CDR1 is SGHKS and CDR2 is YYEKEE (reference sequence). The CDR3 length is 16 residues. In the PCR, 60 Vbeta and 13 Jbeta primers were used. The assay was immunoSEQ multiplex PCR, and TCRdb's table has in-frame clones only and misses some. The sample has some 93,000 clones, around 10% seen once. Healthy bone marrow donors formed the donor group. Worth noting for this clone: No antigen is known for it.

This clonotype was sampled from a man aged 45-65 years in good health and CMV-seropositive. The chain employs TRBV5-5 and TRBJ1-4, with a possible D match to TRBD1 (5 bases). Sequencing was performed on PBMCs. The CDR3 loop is CASSSGGRGQNEKLFF. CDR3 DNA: TGTGCCAGCAGCTCGGGGGGGAGAGGCCAGAATGAAAAACTGTTTTTT.